This T cell receptor (beta chain) was observed in a study of blood T cell repertoires in COVID-19. Libraries were prepared by immunoSEQ multiplex PCR; TCRdb keeps only in-frame clonotypes and omits some of them. The sample yields 150,000 or so clones, 80% to 85% seen once. Trimming removed 5 bases from V and 8 bases from J, with 18 bases in between. Per germline, CDR1 MDHEN and CDR2 SYDVKM. CDR3 length equals 15 residues. Recovered status in Cohort 3 required two negative PCRs, clearance, or symptom resolution. The rearrangement joins TRBV28 to TRBJ2-2; a weak D match, TRBD2 (6 bases). This receptor was identified in a woman aged 60-75 years who had recovered from COVID-19. The sequenced sample consisted of PBMCs or T cells enriched from blood (not recorded which). The CDR3 coding sequence is TGTGCCAGCAGTCCATCTCACGGGGGAGCTGGGGAGCTGTTTTTT. It specifies CASSPSHGGAGELFF.